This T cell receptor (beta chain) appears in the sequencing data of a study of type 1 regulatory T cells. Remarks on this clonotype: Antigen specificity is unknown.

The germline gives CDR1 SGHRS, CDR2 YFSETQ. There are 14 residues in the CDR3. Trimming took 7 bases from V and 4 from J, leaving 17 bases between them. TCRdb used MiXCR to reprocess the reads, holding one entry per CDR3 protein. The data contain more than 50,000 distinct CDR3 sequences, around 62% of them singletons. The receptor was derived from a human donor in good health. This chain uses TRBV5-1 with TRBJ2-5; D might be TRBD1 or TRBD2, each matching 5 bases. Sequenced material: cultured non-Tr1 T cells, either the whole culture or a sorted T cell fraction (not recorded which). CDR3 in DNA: TGCGCCAGCGTAGCCGGGGACCAGGGAGAGACCCAGTACTTC. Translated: CASVAGDQGETQYF. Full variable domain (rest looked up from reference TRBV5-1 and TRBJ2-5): KAGVTQTPRYLIKTRGQQVTLSCSPISGHRSVSWYQQTPGQGLQFLFEYFSETQRNKGNFPGRFSGRQFSNSRSEMNVSTLELGDSALYLCASVAGDQGETQYFGPGTRLLVL.